This TCR beta chain was profiled in a study of blood T cell repertoires in COVID-19. Study-wide context: Nucleic acid was either cDNA or gDNA, and it came from T cells, B-cell-depleted T cells, or PBMCs.

Using immunoSEQ multiplex PCR, the repertoire was profiled, and TCRdb retains in-frame clones only, with some absent. The sample includes 35,000 to 55,000 clones, approximately 91% of them seen just once. CDR3 length: 17 amino acids. This receptor was taken from a human donor in a cohort sampled during active COVID-19. J is TRBJ1-4 and V is TRBV12-2; the table's D call of TRBD1 was not tested on the DNA. TRBV12-2 is termed a pseudogene. The specimen sequenced was peripheral blood. CDR3 amino acids: CASRSLTYRDQNEKLFF. The CDR3 DNA reads as TGTGCAAGTCGCTCCCTTACCTACAGGGACCAAAATGAAAAACTGTTTTTT.